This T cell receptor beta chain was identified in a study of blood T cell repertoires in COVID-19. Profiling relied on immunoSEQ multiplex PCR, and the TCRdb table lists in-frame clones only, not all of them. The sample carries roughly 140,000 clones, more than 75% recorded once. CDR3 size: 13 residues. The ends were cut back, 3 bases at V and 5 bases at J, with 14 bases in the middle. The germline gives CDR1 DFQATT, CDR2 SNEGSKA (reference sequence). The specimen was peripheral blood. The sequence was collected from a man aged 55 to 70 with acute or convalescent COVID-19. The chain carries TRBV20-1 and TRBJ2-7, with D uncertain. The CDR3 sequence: CSASPIAFHEQYF. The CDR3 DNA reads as TGCAGTGCTAGTCCAATAGCTTTCCACGAGCAGTACTTC.